In its sample, the clone carrying this TCR beta chain was seen many times. Its antigen is undetermined. Trimming cost V 2 bases and J 4 bases; bases outside gene matches: 13. This CDR3 spans 18 amino acids. CDR1 and CDR2 from the germline V gene are MNHEY and SMNVEV (reference sequence). A second about 7 to 11 cycle PCR used barcoded and J-beta primers. Each cDNA molecule received a tag from a template-switch adaptor that had 12 random nucleotides. In TCRdb, the 5' RACE reads were re-called with MiXCR into one record per CDR3 protein. The sample comprises approximately 1,000,000 distinct CDR3 sequences, approximately 38% of which are singletons, and around 13% rests with the top ten. The data were obtained in a study of blood T cells in healthy people across ages. Across the whole study: Per every two T cells, about one barcoded beta molecule was captured by template switching. Findings and caveats of the study: The study regarded diversity estimates from one million T cells as underestimates.

Per sample, a minimum of 6.5 million PBMCs were isolated. The sequenced sample consisted of blood. V gene TRBV27 combines with J gene TRBJ2-3, with 9 bases matching TRBD2. The TCR originated in a man younger than 35 in good health. The CDR3 protein is CASSLAPWRGGASDTQYF. For the CDR3, the DNA is TGTGCCAGCAGTTTAGCCCCGTGGCGCGGGGGGGCCTCAGATACGCAGTATTTT.